The 3 T cell receptor beta chains reported below all come from one sample, sequenced in a study of cytomegalovirus exposure and HLA in healthy donors. 60 Vbeta and 13 Jbeta primers were used in PCR. Assay: immunoSEQ multiplex PCR; the TCRdb copy retains only in-frame clones and omits some. The repertoire holds around 190,000 clones, 75% to 85% seen once, with around 1.5% in the top ten. Sequenced input: PBMCs. All receptors come from a woman aged 50 to 60 in good health and CMV-seronegative.

V and J are TRBV6-5 and TRBJ2-5; no clear D gene. The CDR3 covers 14 residues. V lost 6 bases to trimming and J lost 4 bases, with 15 bases between them. The germline CDR1 and CDR2 sequences are MNHEY and SVGAGI. The CDR3 DNA is TGTGCCAGCAGCCTTGGCATGGTCTCAGAGACCCAGTACTTC. Encoded protein: CASSLGMVSETQYF.

The chain is built from TRBV28 and TRBJ2-7, with 8 bases fitting TRBD2. The germline V gene encodes CDR1 MDHEN and CDR2 SYDVKM. CDR3 length: 14 amino acids. V gave up 5 bases and J gave up 6 bases; unmatched junction bases: 9. The CDR3 reads CASSPTGLGSEQYF. Written as DNA, the CDR3 is TGTGCCAGCAGTCCCACGGGACTAGGGAGCGAGCAGTACTTC.

In this sample, this clone turned up a few times. The chain has TRBV18 and TRBJ1-1, with a tentative D call TRBD1 (6 bases). There are 14 residues in the CDR3. CDR1 and CDR2 (germline): KGHSH, LQKENI. Trimming removed 4 bases from V and 0 bases from J, with 9 bases in between. The CDR3: CASSLDRLNTEAFF. The CDR3 DNA reads TGTGCCAGCTCACTGGACAGATTGAACACTGAAGCTTTCTTT. Looking up the rest from reference TRBV18 and TRBJ1-1 gives the full variable domain: NAGVMQNPRHLVRRRGQEARLRCSPMKGHSHVYWYRQLPEEGLKFMVYLQKENIIDESGMPKERFSAEFPKEGPSILRIQQVVRGDSAAYFCASSLDRLNTEAFFGQGTRLTVV.